These 17 T cell receptor beta chains were all obtained from the same sample, sequenced in a study of CD8 T cells in Susac syndrome. An amount of RNA that ranged from 0.5 to 1 ug was reverse transcribed with random hexamers. Using its own MiXCR run on the immunoSEQ multiplex PCR reads, TCRdb lists one record per CDR3 protein. The sample includes about 140,000 distinct CDR3 sequences, 85% to 95% seen only once; the top ten take 0.11%. Input material: CD4+ T cells from PBMCs. These receptors came from a human donor with multiple sclerosis.

The chain is built from TRBV12-3 or TRBV12-4 and TRBJ2-1; 8 bases are shared with TRBD2. V dropped 6 bases and J dropped 4; count of bases not matched to a gene: 8. This CDR3 region has 15 residues. In DNA form, the CDR3 reads TGTGCCAGCAGCCGAAGCGGGAGTGTATACAATGAGCAGTTCTTC. Translating gives CASSRSGSVYNEQFF.

The gene calls are TRBV6-5 and TRBJ2-1; 8 positions match TRBD1. Germline V lookup: CDR1 MNHEY, CDR2 SVGAGI. The V segment lost 2 bases and the J segment 7 bases; nucleotides outside the gene matches: 10. The CDR3 totals 16 residues. The CDR3 sequence is CASSYRDRGAGNEQFF. The CDR3 DNA is TGTGCCAGCAGTTACCGAGACAGGGGAGCAGGGAATGAGCAGTTCTTC.

V and J are TRBV29-1 and TRBJ2-1; 13 bases match TRBD2. Germline CDR1 and CDR2: SQVTM and ANQGSEA. Trimming removed 2 bases from V and 2 bases from J; junction bases left unmatched: 6. The CDR3 extends over 17 amino acids. Written as DNA, the CDR3 is TGCAGCGTTGAACGGACTAGCGGGAGAGTAACCTACAATGAGCAGTTCTTC. This encodes CSVERTSGRVTYNEQFF.

The chain joins TRBV4-1 to TRBJ2-7, with 12 bases aligning to TRBD2. After removal of 1 base from V and 6 bases from J, the junction contained 4 bases not matched to a gene. CDR1 and CDR2 (germline): MGHRA, YSYEKL. CDR3 size: 15 residues. The CDR3 DNA is TGCGCCAGCAGCCAAGGACTAGCGGGGGCAGTCGAGCAGTACTTC. The encoded protein is CASSQGLAGAVEQYF.

This sequence joins TRBV24-1 and TRBJ1-5; D is undetermined. The CDR3 is 14 amino acids. Germline assignment: CDR1 KGHDR and CDR2 SFDVKD. V lost 1 base and J lost 6, with 9 bases in between. The CDR3 loop is CATSDLRVSQPQHF. CDR3 DNA sequence: TGTGCCACCAGTGATTTAAGGGTGAGTCAGCCCCAGCATTTT.

The rearrangement joins TRBV4-3 to TRBJ1-2; D perhaps matches TRBD1 (6 bases). The V end was cut by 0 bases, the J end by 5 bases, with 16 bases between. The CDR3 extends over 16 amino acids. Germline V CDR1 and CDR2: LGHNA, YSLEER. The DNA of the CDR3 is TGCGCCAGCAGCCAAGATACGGGGGCGCGAGGATATGGCTACACCTTC. This gives the protein CASSQDTGARGYGYTF.

The sample holds one count of this clonotype. The J gene is TRBJ2-1, the V gene TRBV2, with a tentative D call TRBD2 (5 bases). This CDR3 region has 15 residues. Between the trimmed V and J ends, which lost 4 bases and 0 bases, there was a span of 10 bases. Germline CDR1 and CDR2: SNHLY and FYNNEI. CDR3 nucleotides: TGTGCCAGCAGTGGTGAGGGTTTCTCCTACAATGAGCAGTTCTTC. Translated, it gives CASSGEGFSYNEQFF.

The chain links TRBV5-1 to TRBJ2-6, with 10 bases fitting TRBD1. Germline values: CDR1 SGHRS, CDR2 YFSETQ. This CDR3 has 19 residues. With V trimmed by 6 bases and J by 4 bases, 16 bases remained unmatched. The CDR3 DNA reads as TGCGCCAGCACAATGCGAAACCGACAGGGGGCGGTCGGGGCCAACGTCCTGACTTTC. The encoded protein is CASTMRNRQGAVGANVLTF.

The chain carries TRBV9 and TRBJ2-7; TRBD1 agrees at 8 bases. Germline loops: CDR1 SGDLS, CDR2 YYNGEE. The CDR3 runs 14 residues. The junction had 4 bases not matched to a gene; V was cut back by 3 bases and J by 2 bases. In DNA form, the CDR3 reads TGTGCCAGCAGCGGGACAGGGACCACCTACGAGCAGTACTTC. As protein: CASSGTGTTYEQYF. The full variable domain, completed using reference TRBV9 and TRBJ2-7, is DSGVTQTPKHLITATGQRVTLRCSPRSGDLSVYWYQQSLDQGLQFLIQYYNGEERAKGNILERFSAQQFPDLHSELNLSSLELGDSALYFCASSGTGTTYEQYFGPGTRLTVT.

The chain joins TRBV20-1 to TRBJ2-1; the D gene is possibly TRBD1 (6 bases). Germline V gene sequence: CDR1 DFQATT, CDR2 SNEGSKA (reference sequence). The V gene lost 8 bases and the J gene lost 0 bases, with 11 bases spanning the gap. The CDR3 extends over 13 amino acids. The CDR3 protein is CSQTGNSYNEQFF. DNA of the CDR3: TGCAGTCAAACAGGGAACTCCTACAATGAGCAGTTCTTC.

This clonotype came up once. V gene TRBV7-2 combines with J gene TRBJ1-1; D may be TRBD1 (6 bases). There are 14 residues in the CDR3. The V end was cut by 7 bases, the J end by 5 bases, with 17 bases between. Germline assignment: CDR1 SGHTA and CDR2 FQGNSA. CDR3 nucleotides: TGTGCCAGCACCCCCCTTTGGGGGGCGACTGAAGCTTTCTTT. Translated: CASTPLWGATEAFF.

The chain links TRBV20-1 to TRBJ2-3; D unclear. The V gene's germline CDR1 is DFQATT and CDR2 SNEGSKA (reference sequence). The V gene lost 4 bases and the J gene lost 1 base, with 15 bases spanning the gap. The CDR3 loop spans 15 amino acids. The DNA for the CDR3 is TGCAGTGCTATGCGCCCCTTGGAGCGCACAGATACGCAGTATTTT. This sequence encodes CSAMRPLERTDTQYF.

As to this clonotype: One junction end disagrees with the germline gene, perhaps due to a read error. The chain employs TRBV15 and TRBJ2-2; possibly TRBD1 or TRBD2 for D (6 bases each). The CDR3 has 17 amino acids. Germline assignment: CDR1 LNHNV and CDR2 YYDKDF (reference sequence). The chain's CDR3 is CATSRVSRGPYTEELFF. The DNA of the CDR3 is TGTGCCACCAGCAGAGTCTCCCGGGGGCCCTACACCGAGGAGCTGTTTTTT.

The chain uses TRBV20-1 and TRBJ2-3; 8 nucleotides agree with TRBD1. The CDR3 is 15 amino acids. The germline V gene has CDR1 DFQATT and CDR2 SNEGSKA (reference sequence). The ends lost 5 bases at V and 6 bases at J; junction bases unmatched: 13. CDR3 DNA sequence: TGCAGTGCTCGCCCGATTCAGGGGGCACTTGATACGCAGTATTTT. Translating gives CSARPIQGALDTQYF.

The chain employs TRBV30 and TRBJ1-1, with D hard to call. The CDR3 contains 14 residues. Germline values: CDR1 GTSNPN, CDR2 SVGIG (reference sequence). The V and J ends lost 1 base and 8 bases respectively, with 17 bases between them. CDR3 DNA sequence: TGTGCCTGGAGTGATATTGTCCGGTCAGCGGAAGCTTTCTTT. Amino acids: CAWSDIVRSAEAFF. Full variable domain (missing parts from reference TRBV30 and TRBJ1-1): SQTIHQWPATLVQPVGSPLSLECTVEGTSNPNLYWYRQAAGRGLQLLFYSVGIGQISSEVPQNLSASRPQDRQFILSSKKLLLSDSGFYLCAWSDIVRSAEAFFGQGTRLTVV.

In DNA form, the CDR3 reads TGTGCCAGCAGCTATGACAGATTCAACACCGGGGAGCTGTTTTTT. This encodes CASSYDRFNTGELFF. V is TRBV5-6 and J is TRBJ2-2; tentative D call: TRBD1 (5 bases). Germline V gene lookup returns CDR1 SGHDT and CDR2 YYEEEE. V was clipped by 3 bases and J by 2 bases, with 11 bases between them. The CDR3 spans 15 residues.

The CDR3 sequence is CASKLQETQYF. For the CDR3, the DNA is TGTGCCAGCAAGCTCCAAGAGACCCAGTACTTC. This chain connects TRBV7-9 to TRBJ2-5; D unresolved. Between the trimmed V and J ends, which lost 7 bases and 1 base, there was a span of 4 bases. Per germline, CDR1 SEHNR and CDR2 FQNEAQ (reference sequence). CDR3 length: 11 residues.